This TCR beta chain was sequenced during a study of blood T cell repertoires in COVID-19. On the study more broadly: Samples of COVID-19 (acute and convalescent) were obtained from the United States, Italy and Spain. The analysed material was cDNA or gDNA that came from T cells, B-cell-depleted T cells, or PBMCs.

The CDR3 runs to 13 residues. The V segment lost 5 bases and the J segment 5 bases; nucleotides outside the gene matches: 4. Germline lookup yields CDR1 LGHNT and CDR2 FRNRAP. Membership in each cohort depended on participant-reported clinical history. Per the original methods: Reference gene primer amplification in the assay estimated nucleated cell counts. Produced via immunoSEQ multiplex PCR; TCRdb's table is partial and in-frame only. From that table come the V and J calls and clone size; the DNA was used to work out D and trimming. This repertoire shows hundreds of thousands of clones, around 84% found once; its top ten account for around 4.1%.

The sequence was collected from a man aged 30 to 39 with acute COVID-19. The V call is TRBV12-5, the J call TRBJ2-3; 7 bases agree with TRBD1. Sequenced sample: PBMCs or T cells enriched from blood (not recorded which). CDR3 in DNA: TGTGCTAGTGGTGCGACAGGGCGAGATACGCAGTATTTT. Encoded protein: CASGATGRDTQYF.